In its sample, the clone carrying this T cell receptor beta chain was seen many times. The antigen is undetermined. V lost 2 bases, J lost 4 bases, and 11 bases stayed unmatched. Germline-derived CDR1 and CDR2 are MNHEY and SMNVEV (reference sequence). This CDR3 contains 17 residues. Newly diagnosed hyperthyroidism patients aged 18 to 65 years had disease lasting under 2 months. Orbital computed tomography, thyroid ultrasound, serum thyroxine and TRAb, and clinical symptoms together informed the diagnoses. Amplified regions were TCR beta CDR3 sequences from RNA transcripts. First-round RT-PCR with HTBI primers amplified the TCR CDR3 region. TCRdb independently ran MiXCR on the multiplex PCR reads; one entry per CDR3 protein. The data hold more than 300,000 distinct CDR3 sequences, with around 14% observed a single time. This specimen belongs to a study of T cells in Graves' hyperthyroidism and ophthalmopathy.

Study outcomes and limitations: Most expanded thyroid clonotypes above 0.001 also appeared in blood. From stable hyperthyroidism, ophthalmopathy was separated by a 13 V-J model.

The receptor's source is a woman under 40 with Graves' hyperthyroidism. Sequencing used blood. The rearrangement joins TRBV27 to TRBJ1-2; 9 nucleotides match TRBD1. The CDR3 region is CASSLRTRDRDVYGYTF. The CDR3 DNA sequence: TGTGCCAGCAGTTTAAGGACCCGGGACAGGGATGTCTATGGCTACACCTTC.